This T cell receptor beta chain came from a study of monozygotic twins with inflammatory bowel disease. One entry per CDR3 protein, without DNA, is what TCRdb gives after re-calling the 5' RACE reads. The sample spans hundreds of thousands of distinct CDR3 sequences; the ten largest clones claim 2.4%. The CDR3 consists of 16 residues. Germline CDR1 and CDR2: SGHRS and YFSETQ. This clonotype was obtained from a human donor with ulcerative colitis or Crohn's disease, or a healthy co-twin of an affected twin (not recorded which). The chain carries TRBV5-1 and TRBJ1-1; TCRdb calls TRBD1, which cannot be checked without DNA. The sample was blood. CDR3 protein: CASSKEPANPGGEAFF.